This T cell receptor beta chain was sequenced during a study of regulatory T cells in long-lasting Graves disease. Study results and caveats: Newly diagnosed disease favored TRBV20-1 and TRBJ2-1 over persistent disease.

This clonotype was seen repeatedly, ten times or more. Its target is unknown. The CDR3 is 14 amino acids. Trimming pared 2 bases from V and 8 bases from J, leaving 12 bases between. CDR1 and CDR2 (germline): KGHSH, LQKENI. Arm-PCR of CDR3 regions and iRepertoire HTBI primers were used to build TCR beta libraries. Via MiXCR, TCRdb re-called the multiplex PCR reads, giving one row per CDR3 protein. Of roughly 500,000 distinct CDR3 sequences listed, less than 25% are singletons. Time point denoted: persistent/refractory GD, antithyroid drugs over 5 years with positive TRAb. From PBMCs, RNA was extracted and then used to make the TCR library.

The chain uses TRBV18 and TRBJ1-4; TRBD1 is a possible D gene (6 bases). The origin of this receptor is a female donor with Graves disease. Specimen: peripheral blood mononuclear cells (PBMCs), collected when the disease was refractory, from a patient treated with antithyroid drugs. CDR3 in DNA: TGTGCCAGCTCACCAACCATGACAGGAGAAAAACTGTTTTTT. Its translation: CASSPTMTGEKLFF. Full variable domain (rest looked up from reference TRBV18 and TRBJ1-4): NAGVMQNPRHLVRRRGQEARLRCSPMKGHSHVYWYRQLPEEGLKFMVYLQKENIIDESGMPKERFSAEFPKEGPSILRIQQVVRGDSAAYFCASSPTMTGEKLFFGSGTQLSVL.